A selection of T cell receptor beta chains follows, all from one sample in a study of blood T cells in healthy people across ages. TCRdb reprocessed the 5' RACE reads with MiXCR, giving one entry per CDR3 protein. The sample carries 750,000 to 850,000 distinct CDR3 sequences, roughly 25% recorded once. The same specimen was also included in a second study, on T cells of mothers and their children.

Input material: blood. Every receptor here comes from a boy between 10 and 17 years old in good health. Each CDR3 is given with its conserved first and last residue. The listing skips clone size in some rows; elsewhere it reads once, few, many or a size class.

CDR3aa: CASSLRQNYGYTF
j_gene: TRBJ1-2
v_gene: TRBV7-9
abundance: .

CDR3aa: CAWRTRKDSEAFF
j_gene: TRBJ1-1
v_gene: TRBV30
abundance: .

CDR3aa: CASSPMTTGVGQPQHF
j_gene: TRBJ1-5
v_gene: TRBV28
abundance: .

CDR3aa: CSVATWGAGANVLTF
j_gene: TRBJ2-6
v_gene: TRBV29-1
abundance: few

CDR3aa: CSARTGVAGNTIYF
j_gene: TRBJ1-3
v_gene: TRBV29-1
abundance: few

CDR3aa: CASSPPDRVYEKLFF
j_gene: TRBJ1-4
v_gene: TRBV18
abundance: few

CDR3aa: CASSTQGYSGNTIYF
j_gene: TRBJ1-3
v_gene: TRBV28
abundance: .

CDR3aa: CASSRPSGGSYEQYF
j_gene: TRBJ2-7
v_gene: TRBV6-5
abundance: few

CDR3aa: CSARVLAGVIYEQFF
j_gene: TRBJ2-1
v_gene: TRBV20-1
abundance: .

CDR3aa: CATSRYSETQYF
j_gene: TRBJ2-5
v_gene: TRBV15
abundance: .

CDR3aa: CASSPGTTNTGELFF
j_gene: TRBJ2-2
v_gene: TRBV4-3
abundance: many

CDR3aa: CSAPTMTVEAFF
j_gene: TRBJ1-1
v_gene: TRBV20-1
abundance: few

CDR3aa: CSAPRGRTSGGEQYF
j_gene: TRBJ2-7
v_gene: TRBV20-1
abundance: .

CDR3aa: CATAPETAYTGELFF
j_gene: TRBJ2-2
v_gene: TRBV15
abundance: .

CDR3aa: CASSFFQGDTEAFF
j_gene: TRBJ1-1
v_gene: TRBV7-2
abundance: .

CDR3aa: CASPRVCSNQPQHF
j_gene: TRBJ1-5
v_gene: TRBV21-1
abundance: few

CDR3aa: CASSQDWTDTQYF
j_gene: TRBJ2-3
v_gene: TRBV4-1
abundance: few

CDR3aa: CASRTIGYYEQYF
j_gene: .
v_gene: TRBV27
abundance: few

CDR3aa: CASRFPTGYGYTF
j_gene: TRBJ1-2
v_gene: TRBV7-2
abundance: .

CDR3aa: CATSDLYEQFF
j_gene: TRBJ2-1
v_gene: TRBV24-1
abundance: .

CDR3aa: CASSPHSGLKETQYF
j_gene: TRBJ2-5
v_gene: TRBV7-3
abundance: few

CDR3aa: CASRGTGAIGANVLTF
j_gene: TRBJ2-6
v_gene: TRBV2
abundance: .

CDR3aa: CASKGSAGSNEQFF
j_gene: TRBJ2-1
v_gene: TRBV2
abundance: medium-sized

CDR3aa: CASSSSTGTSSYEQYF
j_gene: TRBJ2-7
v_gene: TRBV27
abundance: few

CDR3aa: CASSDSGETTDTQYF
j_gene: TRBJ2-3
v_gene: TRBV4-3
abundance: .

CDR3aa: CASSHRAGGLVQETQYF
j_gene: .
v_gene: TRBV4-3
abundance: .

CDR3aa: CSVEDQRSNKEQFF
j_gene: .
v_gene: TRBV29-1
abundance: .

CDR3aa: CASKDRTYEQYF
j_gene: .
v_gene: TRBV28
abundance: .

CDR3aa: CASSETATGYEQYF
j_gene: TRBJ2-7
v_gene: TRBV18
abundance: .

CDR3aa: CAPALFSDVKITYEQYF
j_gene: TRBJ2-7
v_gene: TRBV11-2
abundance: many

CDR3aa: CATSRGLGEGAKNIQYF
j_gene: TRBJ2-4
v_gene: TRBV15
abundance: .

CDR3aa: CASSLVTSGGPSVQETQYF
j_gene: TRBJ2-5
v_gene: TRBV7-6
abundance: few

CDR3aa: CAWSVGGFSLYGYTF
j_gene: TRBJ1-2
v_gene: TRBV30
abundance: .

CDR3aa: CATSRSPTDTQYF
j_gene: TRBJ2-3
v_gene: TRBV15
abundance: .

CDR3aa: CASSLYGMNTEAFF
j_gene: TRBJ1-1
v_gene: TRBV5-1
abundance: .

CDR3aa: CASSPRTSGFTDTQYF
j_gene: TRBJ2-3
v_gene: TRBV12-3/TRBV12-4
abundance: many

CDR3aa: CASSPVSGYSGNTIYF
j_gene: TRBJ1-3
v_gene: TRBV5-5
abundance: .

CDR3aa: CASSISRGEQYF
j_gene: TRBJ2-7
v_gene: TRBV19
abundance: .